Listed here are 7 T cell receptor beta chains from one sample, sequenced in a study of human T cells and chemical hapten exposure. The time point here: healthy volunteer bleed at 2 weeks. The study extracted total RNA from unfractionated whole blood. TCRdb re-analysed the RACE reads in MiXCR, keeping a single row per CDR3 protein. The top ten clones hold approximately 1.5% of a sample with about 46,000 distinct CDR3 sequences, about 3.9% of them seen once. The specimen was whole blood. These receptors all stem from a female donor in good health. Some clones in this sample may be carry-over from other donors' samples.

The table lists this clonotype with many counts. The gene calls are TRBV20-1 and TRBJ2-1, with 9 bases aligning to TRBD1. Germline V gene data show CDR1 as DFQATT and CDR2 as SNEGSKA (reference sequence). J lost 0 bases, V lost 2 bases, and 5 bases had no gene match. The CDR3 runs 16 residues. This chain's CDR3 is CSARRDRANSYNEQFF. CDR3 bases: TGCAGTGCTAGACGGGACAGGGCCAACTCCTACAATGAGCAGTTCTTC.

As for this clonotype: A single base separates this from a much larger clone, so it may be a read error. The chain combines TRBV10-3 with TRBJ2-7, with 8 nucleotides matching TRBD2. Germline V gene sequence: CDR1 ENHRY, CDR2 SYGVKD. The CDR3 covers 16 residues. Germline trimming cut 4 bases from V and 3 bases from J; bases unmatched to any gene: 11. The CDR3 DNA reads TGTGCCATCAGTGTCCCCGGGGGGGGCAAGGGCTACGAGCAGTACTTC. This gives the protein CAISVPGGGKGYEQYF.

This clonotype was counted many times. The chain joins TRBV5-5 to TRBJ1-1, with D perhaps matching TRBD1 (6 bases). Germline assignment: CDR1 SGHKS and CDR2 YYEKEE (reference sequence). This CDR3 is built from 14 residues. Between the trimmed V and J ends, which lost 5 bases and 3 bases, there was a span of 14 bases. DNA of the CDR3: TGTGCCAGCAGGGAGGTCAGGGGATACACTGAAGCTTTCTTT. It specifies CASREVRGYTEAFF.

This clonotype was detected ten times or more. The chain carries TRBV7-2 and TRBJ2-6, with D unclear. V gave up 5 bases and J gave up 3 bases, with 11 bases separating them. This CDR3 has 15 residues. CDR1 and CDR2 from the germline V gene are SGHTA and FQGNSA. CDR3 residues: CASSPQTDGANVLTF. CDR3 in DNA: TGTGCCAGCAGCCCTCAGACTGATGGGGCCAACGTCCTGACTTTC.

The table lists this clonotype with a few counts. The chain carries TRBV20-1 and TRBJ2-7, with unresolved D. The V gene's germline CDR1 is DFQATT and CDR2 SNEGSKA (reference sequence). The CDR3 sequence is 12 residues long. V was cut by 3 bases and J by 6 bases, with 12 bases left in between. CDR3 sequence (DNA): TGCAGTGCTAGTATTCCGCCTTTCGAGCAGTACTTC. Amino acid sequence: CSASIPPFEQYF.

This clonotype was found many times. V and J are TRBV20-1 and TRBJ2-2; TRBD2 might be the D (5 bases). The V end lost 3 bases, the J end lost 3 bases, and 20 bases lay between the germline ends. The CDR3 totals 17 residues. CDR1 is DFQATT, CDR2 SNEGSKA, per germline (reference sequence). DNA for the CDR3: TGCAGTGCTAGGTCTCGTGGACTGCCATCTTACACCGGGGAGCTGTTTTTT. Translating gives CSARSRGLPSYTGELFF.

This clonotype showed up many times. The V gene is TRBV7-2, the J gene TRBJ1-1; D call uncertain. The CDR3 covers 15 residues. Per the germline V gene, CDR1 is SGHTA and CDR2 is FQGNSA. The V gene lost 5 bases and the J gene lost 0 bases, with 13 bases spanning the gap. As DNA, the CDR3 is TGTGCCAGCAGCACAATGGTAGGAATGAACACTGAAGCTTTCTTT. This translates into CASSTMVGMNTEAFF.